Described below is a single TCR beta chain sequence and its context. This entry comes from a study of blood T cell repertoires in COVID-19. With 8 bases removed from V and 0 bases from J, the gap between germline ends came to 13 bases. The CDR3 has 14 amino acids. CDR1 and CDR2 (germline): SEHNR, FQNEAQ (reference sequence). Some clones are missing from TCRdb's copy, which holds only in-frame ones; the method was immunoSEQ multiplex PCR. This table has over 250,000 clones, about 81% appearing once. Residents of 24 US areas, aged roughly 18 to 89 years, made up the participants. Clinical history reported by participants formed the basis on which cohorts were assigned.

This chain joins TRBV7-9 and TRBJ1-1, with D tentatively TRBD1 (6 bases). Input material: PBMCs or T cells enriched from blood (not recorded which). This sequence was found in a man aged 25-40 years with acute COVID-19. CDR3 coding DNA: TGTGCCAGCGCCCTGGACAGACTGAACACTGAAGCTTTCTTT. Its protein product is CASALDRLNTEAFF. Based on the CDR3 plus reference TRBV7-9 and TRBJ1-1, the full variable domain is DTGVSQNPRHKITKRGQNVTFRCDPISEHNRLYWYRQTLGQGPEFLTYFQNEAQLEKSRLLSDRFSAERPKGSFSTLEIQRTEQGDSAMYLCASALDRLNTEAFFGQGTRLTVV.